Below are 8 T cell receptor beta chains sequenced from a single sample in a study of graft-versus-host responses after intestinal transplantation. Libraries were prepared by immunoSEQ multiplex PCR; TCRdb keeps only in-frame clonotypes and omits some of them. Found here are around 120,000 clones, over 80% of them singletons; the top ten hold more than 0.09%. No cognate antigen is known for these TCRs. The material sequenced was unstimulated CD4+ T cells sorted from spleen or lymph node cells, taken before intestinal transplant. Receptors originate from a human donor who received an intestinal transplant.

The chain uses TRBV28 and TRBJ1-2; D might be TRBD1 (6 bases). CDR1 MDHEN and CDR2 SYDVKM come from the germline V gene. The CDR3 sequence is 13 residues long. Trimming took off 4 bases at V and 4 bases at J, with 10 bases between the two ends. DNA for the CDR3: TGTGCCAGCAGTTGGGGGCGGCGCTATGGCTACACCTTC. Translated, it gives CASSWGRRYGYTF.

The CDR3 DNA sequence: TGTGCCAGCAGCGTGGACGGGACTAGCACAGATACGCAGTATTTT. Protein: CASSVDGTSTDTQYF. The chain carries TRBV7-2 and TRBJ2-3, with D perhaps TRBD2 (6 bases). Trimming removed 5 bases at V and 0 bases at J, with 12 bases between. The germline V gene has CDR1 SGHTA and CDR2 FQGNSA. This CDR3 region has 15 residues.

This chain links TRBV29-1 with TRBJ2-5; perhaps D is TRBD1 or TRBD2 (5 bases each). CDR3 length: 13 amino acids. Germline lookup yields CDR1 SQVTM and CDR2 ANQGSEA. Trimming took 3 bases from V and 1 from J, leaving 9 bases between them. The CDR3 spells CSVDKGPQETQYF. CDR3 bases: TGCAGCGTTGATAAGGGACCCCAAGAGACCCAGTACTTC.

V is TRBV7-3 and J is TRBJ2-3, with 9 bases fitting TRBD2. Germline V gene data show CDR1 as SGHTA and CDR2 as FQGTGA. J lost 2 bases, V lost 5 bases, and 5 bases had no gene match. The CDR3 spans 15 residues. In DNA form, the CDR3 reads TGTGCCAGCAGCCCCGTAGCGGGAGCCACAGATACGCAGTATTTT. This sequence encodes CASSPVAGATDTQYF.

The chain links TRBV6-5 to TRBJ2-7, with D uncertain. The germline CDR1 and CDR2 sequences are MNHEY and SVGAGI. This CDR3 is built from 12 residues. The germline V and J ends were trimmed by 4 bases and 6 bases, with 10 bases remaining between them. CDR3 sequence (DNA): TGTGCCAGCAGTTCGAATAGAGGCGAGCAGTACTTC. Translating gives CASSSNRGEQYF.

The chain recombines TRBV19 with TRBJ1-6, with a possible D match to TRBD1 (5 bases). The germline V and J ends were trimmed by 4 bases and 3 bases, with 7 bases remaining between them. The CDR3 runs to 14 residues. The germline V gene encodes CDR1 LNHDA and CDR2 SQIVND (reference sequence). This chain's CDR3 is CASSRDSYNSPLHF. The CDR3, as DNA: TGTGCCAGTAGTAGAGACAGCTATAATTCACCCCTCCACTTT.

The chain recombines TRBV6-5 with TRBJ1-1; perhaps TRBD1 as D (6 bases). Trimming shortened V by 5 bases and J by 5 bases, and 12 bases separated the two germline ends. Germline values: CDR1 MNHEY, CDR2 SVGAGI. The CDR3 consists of 13 residues. CDR3 coding DNA: TGTGCCAGCAGTAAACAGGGAGGGACTGAAGCTTTCTTT. It codes for CASSKQGGTEAFF.

A few counts support this clone. The chain is built from TRBV4-1 and TRBJ2-7, with a tentative D call TRBD1 (6 bases). This CDR3 has 13 residues. Per the germline V gene, CDR1 is MGHRA and CDR2 is YSYEKL. The germline V and J ends were trimmed by 1 base and 6 bases, with 10 bases remaining between them. The CDR3 coding sequence is TGCGCCAGCAGCCAAGCGTCAGGGGCCGAGCAGTACTTC. Its translation is CASSQASGAEQYF.